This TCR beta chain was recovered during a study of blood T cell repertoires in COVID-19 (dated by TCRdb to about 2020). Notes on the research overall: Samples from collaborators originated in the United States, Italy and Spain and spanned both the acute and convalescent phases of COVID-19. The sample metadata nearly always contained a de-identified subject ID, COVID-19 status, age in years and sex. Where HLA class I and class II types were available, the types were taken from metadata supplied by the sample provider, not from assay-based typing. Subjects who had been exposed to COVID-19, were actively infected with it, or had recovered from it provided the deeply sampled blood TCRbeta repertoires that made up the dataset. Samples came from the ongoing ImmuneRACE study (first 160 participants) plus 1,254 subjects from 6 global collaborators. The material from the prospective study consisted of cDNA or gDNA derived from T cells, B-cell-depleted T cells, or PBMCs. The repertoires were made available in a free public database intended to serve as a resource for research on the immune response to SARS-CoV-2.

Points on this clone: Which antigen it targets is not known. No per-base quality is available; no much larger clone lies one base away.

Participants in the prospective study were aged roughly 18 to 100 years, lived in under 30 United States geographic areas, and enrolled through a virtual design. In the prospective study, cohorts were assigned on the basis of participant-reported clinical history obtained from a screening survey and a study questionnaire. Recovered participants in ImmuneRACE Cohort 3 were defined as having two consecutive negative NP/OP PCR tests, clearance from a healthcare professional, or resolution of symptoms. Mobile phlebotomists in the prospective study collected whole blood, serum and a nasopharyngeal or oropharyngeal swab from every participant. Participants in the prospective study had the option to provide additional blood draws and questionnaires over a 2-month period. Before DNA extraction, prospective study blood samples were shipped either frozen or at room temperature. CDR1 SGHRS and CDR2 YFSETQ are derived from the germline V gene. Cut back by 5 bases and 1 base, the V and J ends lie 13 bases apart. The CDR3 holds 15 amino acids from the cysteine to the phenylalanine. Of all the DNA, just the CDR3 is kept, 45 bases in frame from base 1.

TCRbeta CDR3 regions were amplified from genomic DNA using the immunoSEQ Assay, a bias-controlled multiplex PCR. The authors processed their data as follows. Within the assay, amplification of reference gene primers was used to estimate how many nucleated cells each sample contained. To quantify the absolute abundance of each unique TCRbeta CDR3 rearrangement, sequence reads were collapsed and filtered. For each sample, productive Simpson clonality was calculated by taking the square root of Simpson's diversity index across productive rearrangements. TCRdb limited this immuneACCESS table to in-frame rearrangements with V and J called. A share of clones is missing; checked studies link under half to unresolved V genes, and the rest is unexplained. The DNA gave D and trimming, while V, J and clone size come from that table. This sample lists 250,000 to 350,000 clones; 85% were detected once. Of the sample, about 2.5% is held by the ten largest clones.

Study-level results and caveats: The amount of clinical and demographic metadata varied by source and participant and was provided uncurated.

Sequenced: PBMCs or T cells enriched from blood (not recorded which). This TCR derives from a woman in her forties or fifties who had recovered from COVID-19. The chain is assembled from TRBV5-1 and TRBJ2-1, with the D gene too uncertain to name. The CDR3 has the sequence CASSSKTSSYNEQFF. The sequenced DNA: TGCGCCAGCAGTAGCAAAACTTCATCCTACAATGAGCAGTTCTTC.